The 6 T cell receptor beta chains given below trace back to one sample, sequenced in a study of blood T cell repertoires in COVID-19. TCRdb's table, derived via immunoSEQ multiplex PCR, lists solely in-frame clones and lacks some. The sample records roughly 200,000 clones, approximately 94% being singletons. Sequenced material: peripheral blood. The receptors come from a man aged 25-45 years with COVID-19, enrolled during active disease.

V is TRBV5-1 and J is TRBJ2-1, with 13 bases lining up with TRBD2. The CDR3 covers 15 residues. Trimming cost V 4 bases and J 9 bases; bases outside gene matches: 7. Germline V gene sequence: CDR1 SGHRS, CDR2 YFSETQ. The CDR3 reads CASSPQGLAGSEQFF. For the CDR3, the DNA is TGCGCCAGCAGCCCCCAGGGACTAGCGGGGTCTGAGCAGTTCTTC.

The gene calls are TRBV6-2 or TRBV6-3 and TRBJ2-1; D gene ambiguous. Germline CDR1 reads MNHEY; CDR2 reads SVGEGT. V lost 6 bases, J lost 0 bases, and 15 bases lay in between. This CDR3 has 16 residues. CDR3 DNA: TGTGCCAGCAGCCCTTCCAGATACAGCTCCTACAATGAGCAGTTCTTC. Translation: CASSPSRYSSYNEQFF.

The chain employs TRBV15 and TRBJ2-1, with no clear D. This CDR3 contains 13 residues. Germline CDR1 LNHNV, CDR2 YYDKDF (reference sequence). V lost 5 bases and J lost 7, with 12 bases in between. CDR3 residues: CATSFTQLNEQFF. CDR3 DNA sequence: TGTGCCACCAGCTTCACCCAACTTAATGAGCAGTTCTTC.

This clone appeared once. The V call is TRBV4-1, the J call TRBJ1-4; 7 nucleotides match TRBD1. V dropped 0 bases and J dropped 7; count of bases not matched to a gene: 14. This CDR3 contains 18 residues. CDR1 and CDR2 from the germline V gene are MGHRA and YSYEKL. CDR3 protein: CASSQDPRGALMGEKLFF. CDR3 sequence (DNA): TGCGCCAGCAGCCAAGATCCCAGGGGGGCGTTGATGGGTGAAAAACTGTTTTTT.

The rearrangement links TRBV7-9 to TRBJ1-1; D is undetermined. The CDR3 consists of 12 residues. Trimming removed 5 bases from V and 1 base from J, with 5 bases in between. Looked up from germline, CDR1 is SEHNR and CDR2 is FQNEAQ (reference sequence). As DNA, the CDR3 is TGTGCCAGCAGCATCGGGAACACTGAAGCTTTCTTT. It yields the protein CASSIGNTEAFF.

This sequence joins TRBV19 and TRBJ2-7; D is unresolved. The germline V gene encodes CDR1 LNHDA and CDR2 SQIVND (reference sequence). The V end lost 3 bases, the J end lost 3 bases, and 15 bases lay between the germline ends. The CDR3 runs 15 residues. The CDR3 DNA follows: TGTGCCAGTAGTATGGTGTCGCCCGGAGTCTACGAGCAGTACTTC. Protein product: CASSMVSPGVYEQYF.